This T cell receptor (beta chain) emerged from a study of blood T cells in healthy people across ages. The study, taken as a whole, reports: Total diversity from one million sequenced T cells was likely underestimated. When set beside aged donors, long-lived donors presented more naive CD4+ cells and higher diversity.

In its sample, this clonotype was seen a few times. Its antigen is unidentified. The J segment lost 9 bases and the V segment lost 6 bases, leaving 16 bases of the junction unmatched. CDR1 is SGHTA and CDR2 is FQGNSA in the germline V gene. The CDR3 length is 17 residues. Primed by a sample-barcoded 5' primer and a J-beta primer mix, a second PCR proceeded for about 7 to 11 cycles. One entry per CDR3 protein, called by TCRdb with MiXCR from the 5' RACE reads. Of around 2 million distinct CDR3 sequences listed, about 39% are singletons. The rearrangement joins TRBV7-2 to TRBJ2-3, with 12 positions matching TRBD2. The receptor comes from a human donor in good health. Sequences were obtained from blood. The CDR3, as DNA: TGTGCCAGCAGTTACCGACGTTCTAGCGGGGGGGCGGGGACGCAGTATTTT. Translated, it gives CASSYRRSSGGAGTQYF.